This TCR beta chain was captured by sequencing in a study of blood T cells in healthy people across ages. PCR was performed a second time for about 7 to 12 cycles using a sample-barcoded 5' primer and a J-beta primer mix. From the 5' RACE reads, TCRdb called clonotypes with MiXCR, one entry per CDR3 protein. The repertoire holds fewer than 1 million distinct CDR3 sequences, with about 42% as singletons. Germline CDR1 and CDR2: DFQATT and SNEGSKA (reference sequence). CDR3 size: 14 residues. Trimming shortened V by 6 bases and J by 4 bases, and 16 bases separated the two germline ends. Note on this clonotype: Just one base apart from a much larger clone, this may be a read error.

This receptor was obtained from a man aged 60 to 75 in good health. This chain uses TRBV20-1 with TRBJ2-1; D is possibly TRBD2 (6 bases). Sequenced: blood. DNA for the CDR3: TGCAGTGCCATTCTAGCGAGGCTGTACAATGAGCAGTTCTTC. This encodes CSAILARLYNEQFF.